The next 30 T cell receptor beta chains were all read from a single sample in a study of blood T cell repertoires in COVID-19. Using immunoSEQ multiplex PCR, the repertoire was profiled, and TCRdb retains in-frame clones only, with some absent. The table lists fewer than 250,000 clones, more than 75% of them singletons. The sequencing sample was made of PBMCs or T cells enriched from blood (not recorded which). The source of these receptors is a woman aged 45-65 years with acute COVID-19.

The rearrangement uses TRBV5-8 and TRBJ2-1; a weak D match, TRBD2 (6 bases). The CDR3 is 12 amino acids. CDR1 is SGHTS and CDR2 is YDEGEE in the germline V gene. Trimming shortened V by 0 bases and J by 12 bases, and 10 bases separated the two germline ends. CDR3 in amino acids: CASSLAGAGQFF. The DNA for the CDR3 is TGTGCCAGCAGCTTGGCGGGAGCGGGGCAGTTCTTC.

The count of this clone is one. This specimen includes other DNA sequences encoding the same CDR3. This chain links TRBV6-5 with TRBJ1-3, with 7 bases lining up with TRBD1. CDR1 MNHEY and CDR2 SVGAGI come from the germline V gene. Trimming at V came to 5 bases and at J to 0 bases, leaving 4 bases not matched to a gene. The CDR3 consists of 15 residues. CDR3 sequence: CASSRGPSSGNTIYF. Written as DNA, the CDR3 is TGTGCCAGCAGTAGGGGGCCTAGCTCTGGAAACACCATATATTTT.

A few counts support this clone. The chain links TRBV10-3 to TRBJ1-3; 9 bases align to TRBD1. The CDR3 totals 17 residues. CDR1 is ENHRY and CDR2 is SYGVKD in the germline V gene. The trim removed 7 bases at V and 1 base at J, leaving 11 bases unmatched. The CDR3 DNA reads TGTGCCATCACCCCGGGACAGGGAGAACCTTCTGGAAACACCATATATTTT. It yields the protein CAITPGQGEPSGNTIYF.

The chain carries TRBV2 and TRBJ2-3, with 8 nucleotides matching TRBD2. Germline CDR1 SNHLY, CDR2 FYNNEI. The V segment lost 2 bases and the J segment 1 base; nucleotides outside the gene matches: 2. The CDR3 covers 15 residues. The CDR3 sequence: CASSERRGGTDTQYF. The CDR3 DNA sequence: TGTGCCAGCAGTGAAAGGCGGGGGGGCACAGATACGCAGTATTTT. The complete variable domain, with remaining parts taken from reference TRBV2 and TRBJ2-3, reads EPEVTQTPSHQVTQMGQEVILRCVPISNHLYFYWYRQILGQKVEFLVSFYNNEISEKSEIFDDQFSVERPDGSNFTLKIRSTKLEDSAMYFCASSERRGGTDTQYFGPGTRLTVL.

J is TRBJ2-3 and V is TRBV5-8, with 8 positions matching TRBD2. The J segment lost 5 bases and the V segment lost 4 bases, leaving 9 bases of the junction unmatched. CDR3 length: 15 amino acids. Per germline, CDR1 SGHTS and CDR2 YDEGEE. CDR3 residues: CASSPRGTRGDTQYF. The DNA of the CDR3 is TGTGCCAGCAGCCCTCGTGGGACTAGAGGAGATACGCAGTATTTT.

The chain uses TRBV3-1 (or the pseudogene TRBV3-2) and TRBJ2-3; possibly TRBD2 for D (6 bases). The CDR3 loop spans 14 amino acids. V lost 5 bases to trimming and J lost 0 bases, with 9 bases between them. Looked up from germline, CDR1 is LGHDT and CDR2 is YNNKEL (reference sequence). DNA of the CDR3: TGTGCCAGCAGCAAACGGGGGAGCACAGATACGCAGTATTTT. It yields the protein CASSKRGSTDTQYF.

The CDR3 region has the DNA TGTGCCAGTAAACCCAGCACAGGGCACACCGGGGAGCTGTTTTTT. Protein sequence: CASKPSTGHTGELFF. V and J are TRBV19 and TRBJ2-2, with a tentative D call TRBD1 (6 bases). Trimming stripped 7 bases from V and 3 bases from J, with 15 bases between. CDR3 length: 15 amino acids. Germline CDR1 reads LNHDA; CDR2 reads SQIVND (reference sequence).

V is TRBV6-1 and J is TRBJ2-5; TRBD2 might be the D (5 bases). The CDR3 runs to 16 residues. V lost 1 base and J lost 5, with 17 bases in between. Germline V lookup: CDR1 MNHNS, CDR2 SASEGT. Written as DNA, the CDR3 is TGTGCCAGCAGTGAAGTTGGCTACCCGCCGGGGGAGACCCAGTACTTC. Its protein product is CASSEVGYPPGETQYF.

The chain employs TRBV6-5 and TRBJ1-5; the D is unclear. V shed 4 bases and J shed 2 bases, with 9 bases lying between them. The CDR3 runs to 14 residues. In germline, CDR1 is MNHEY, CDR2 SVGAGI. CDR3 in DNA: TGTGCCAGCAGTTTCGAACAGCGCAATCAGCCCCAGCATTTT. Translated, it gives CASSFEQRNQPQHF.

This CDR3 is CASSSHAGPGANVLTF. The CDR3 DNA reads TGTGCCAGCAGCTCCCACGCAGGGCCTGGGGCCAACGTCCTGACTTTC. The J gene is TRBJ2-6, the V gene TRBV7-3; a weak D match, TRBD1 (5 bases). V lost 4 bases and J 2 bases, leaving 12 bases between the germline ends. The CDR3 loop spans 16 amino acids. The germline gives CDR1 SGHTA, CDR2 FQGTGA. The whole variable domain, filled in from reference TRBV7-3 and TRBJ2-6, reads GAGVSQTPSNKVTEKGKYVELRCDPISGHTALYWYRQSLGQGPEFLIYFQGTGAADDSGLPNDRFFAVRPEGSVSTLKIQRTERGDSAVYLCASSSHAGPGANVLTFGAGSRLTVL.

This chain joins TRBV28 and TRBJ2-6; 7 positions agree with TRBD1. Germline V gene sequence: CDR1 MDHEN, CDR2 SYDVKM. Trimming removed 5 bases from V and 2 bases from J; junction bases left unmatched: 0. This CDR3 is built from 14 residues. CDR3 sequence reads: CASSDRAGANVLTF. CDR3 bases: TGTGCCAGCAGTGACAGGGCTGGGGCCAACGTCCTGACTTTC.

The table lists this clone with a few counts. The chain joins TRBV7-9 to TRBJ2-1; D might be TRBD2 (6 bases). Germline assignment: CDR1 SEHNR and CDR2 FQNEAQ (reference sequence). Trimming left V 4 bases short and J 6 bases short, with 22 bases between. There are 17 residues in the CDR3. The CDR3 region is CASSSTPGAASGNEQFF. DNA of the CDR3: TGTGCCAGCAGCTCAACCCCGGGAGCGGCGAGCGGCAATGAGCAGTTCTTC. The whole variable domain, filled in from reference TRBV7-9 and TRBJ2-1, reads DTGVSQNPRHKITKRGQNVTFRCDPISEHNRLYWYRQTLGQGPEFLTYFQNEAQLEKSRLLSDRFSAERPKGSFSTLEIQRTEQGDSAMYLCASSSTPGAASGNEQFFGPGTRLTVL.

CDR3: CSAAGLAGGPSTDTQYF. The DNA for the CDR3 is TGCAGCGCTGCAGGACTAGCGGGGGGGCCCAGCACAGATACGCAGTATTTT. The chain combines TRBV29-1 with TRBJ2-3; the match to TRBD2 covers 15 bases. Germline V lookup: CDR1 SQVTM, CDR2 ANQGSEA. CDR3 size: 17 residues. Losses at the gene ends were 7 bases for V and 0 bases for J; bases not matched to a gene: 8.

The chain recombines TRBV4-2 with TRBJ1-1; D might be TRBD1 (6 bases). V lost 3 bases and J lost 6, with 17 bases in between. CDR1 is LGHNA and CDR2 is YNFKEQ in the germline V gene. The CDR3 has 15 residues. The CDR3, as DNA: TGTGCCAGCAGCCAGGTGACCCCAGGGGTCCCTGAAGCTTTCTTT. It codes for CASSQVTPGVPEAFF.

The chain couples TRBV18 to TRBJ1-1; the match to TRBD1 covers 9 bases. CDR3 length equals 16 residues. Germline trimming cut 2 bases from V and 0 bases from J; bases unmatched to any gene: 4. Germline CDR1 and CDR2: KGHSH and LQKENI. CDR3 sequence (DNA): TGTGCCAGCTCACCAGGGACAGGGAACATGAACACTGAAGCTTTCTTT. Translated, it gives CASSPGTGNMNTEAFF.

The rearrangement links TRBV10-1 to TRBJ1-6; 7 nucleotides match TRBD1. The V gene's germline CDR1 is WNHNN and CDR2 SYGVQD (reference sequence). The J segment lost 0 bases and the V segment lost 6 bases, leaving 8 bases of the junction unmatched. CDR3 length equals 17 residues. The CDR3 region is CASRDYRGDSYNSPLHF. Here the CDR3 DNA reads TGCGCCAGCAGAGACTACAGGGGTGACTCCTATAATTCACCCCTCCACTTT.

The chain links TRBV5-4 to TRBJ1-1; D is perhaps TRBD1 (5 bases). The V gene's germline CDR1 is SGHNT and CDR2 YYREEE (reference sequence). The V and J ends lost 4 bases and 2 bases respectively, with 18 bases between them. The length of the CDR3 is 16 residues. CDR3 coding DNA: TGTGCCAGCAGCATTGGGGGAGGGACGAGAAACACTGAAGCTTTCTTT. Its translation: CASSIGGGTRNTEAFF.

The chain carries TRBV5-6 and TRBJ1-1; the D is unclear. Germline CDR1 is SGHDT and CDR2 is YYEEEE. V was pared by 1 base and J by 7 bases, with 8 bases between. The CDR3 extends over 12 amino acids. Written as DNA, the CDR3 is TGTGCCAGCAGCTTGAACCTAGGTGAAGCTTTCTTT. Translating it yields CASSLNLGEAFF.

This clone was recorded only once. This chain links TRBV2 with TRBJ1-2; 9 bases are a match to TRBD1. The V gene's germline CDR1 is SNHLY and CDR2 FYNNEI. Trimming at V came to 6 bases and at J to 7 bases, leaving 9 bases not matched to a gene. This CDR3 has 14 amino acids. CDR3 sequence reads: CASSSRDRVFGYTF. DNA for the CDR3: TGTGCCAGCAGCTCCCGGGACAGGGTCTTTGGCTACACCTTC.

The chain combines TRBV5-1 with TRBJ2-5; maybe TRBD2 (6 bases). CDR1 is SGHRS and CDR2 is YFSETQ in the germline V gene. The CDR3 is 13 amino acids. Trimming stripped 1 base from V and 7 bases from J, with 11 bases between. The CDR3 sequence: CASSLNQGGTQYF. The CDR3 region has the DNA TGCGCCAGCAGCTTGAACCAGGGAGGGACCCAGTACTTC.

The V and J genes are TRBV5-1 and TRBJ1-1; D not resolved. This CDR3 spans 13 amino acids. Germline V gene data show CDR1 as SGHRS and CDR2 as YFSETQ. With 0 bases removed from V and 2 bases from J, the gap between germline ends came to 5 bases. This CDR3 reads CASSLERNTEAFF. Written as DNA, the CDR3 is TGCGCCAGCAGCTTGGAGAGAAACACTGAAGCTTTCTTT.

The V gene is TRBV18, the J gene TRBJ1-2; D is unclear. This CDR3 has 15 amino acids. Trimming took 2 bases from V and 3 from J, leaving 13 bases between them. The germline V gene has CDR1 KGHSH and CDR2 LQKENI. The CDR3 sequence: CASSPSSGGDYGYTF. In DNA form, the CDR3 reads TGTGCCAGCTCACCATCTTCGGGAGGAGACTATGGCTACACCTTC.

This clone has just a few counts. The rearrangement joins TRBV6-2 or TRBV6-3 to TRBJ2-4; D gene ambiguous. Per the germline V gene, CDR1 is MNHEY and CDR2 is SVGEGT. The CDR3 runs 16 residues. V dropped 0 bases and J dropped 0 bases, with 9 bases sitting between them. CDR3 DNA sequence: TGTGCCAGCAGTTACTCGAGGCTGCTAGCCAAAAACATTCAGTACTTC. Protein: CASSYSRLLAKNIQYF.

CDR3 nucleotides: TGTGCCAGCAGCATAGGACAGGCTTGGGAGCTGTTTTTT. Translation: CASSIGQAWELFF. This chain joins TRBV7-6 and TRBJ2-2; TRBD1 matches 7 bases. Per the germline V gene, CDR1 is SGHVS and CDR2 is FNYEAQ. With V trimmed by 5 bases and J by 9 bases, 6 bases remained unmatched. The CDR3 covers 13 residues.

About this clone itself: The identical CDR3 is also encoded by other nucleotide sequences in the sample. This chain uses TRBV5-5 with TRBJ1-2; D unclear. Per the germline V gene, CDR1 is SGHKS and CDR2 is YYEKEE (reference sequence). V lost 2 bases, J lost 4 bases, and 9 bases lay in between. There are 13 residues in the CDR3. The CDR3 reads CASSLGEGYGYTF. CDR3 nucleotides: TGTGCCAGCAGCTTAGGCGAGGGCTATGGCTACACCTTC. Variable domain in full (rest from reference TRBV5-5 and TRBJ1-2): DAGVTQSPTHLIKTRGQQVTLRCSPISGHKSVSWYQQVLGQGPQFIFQYYEKEERGRGNFPDRFSARQFPNYSSELNVNALLLGDSALYLCASSLGEGYGYTFGSGTRLTVV.

The chain couples TRBV28 to TRBJ1-6; 10 bases agree with TRBD1. V trimming: 6 bases; J trimming: 5 bases; junction bases outside the gene matches: 1. This CDR3 has 14 amino acids. Germline V lookup: CDR1 MDHEN, CDR2 SYDVKM. DNA for the CDR3: TGTGCCAGCAGGGGACAGGGGCATAATTCACCCCTCCACTTT. Its translation is CASRGQGHNSPLHF.

This chain links TRBV29-1 with TRBJ2-6, with D possibly TRBD1 on 6 matching bases. This CDR3 spans 13 amino acids. V lost 6 bases, J lost 2 bases, and 8 bases lay in between. CDR1 and CDR2 (germline): SQVTM, ANQGSEA. Written as DNA, the CDR3 is TGCAGCGTCGGACAGACTGGGGCCAACGTCCTGACTTTC. Translated: CSVGQTGANVLTF. Looking up the rest from reference TRBV29-1 and TRBJ2-6 gives the full variable domain: SAVISQKPSRDICQRGTSLTIQCQVDSQVTMMFWYRQQPGQSLTLIATANQGSEATYESGFVIDKFPISRPNLTFSTLTVSNMSPEDSSIYLCSVGQTGANVLTFGAGSRLTVL.

The V call is TRBV5-4, the J call TRBJ2-3, with 10 positions matching TRBD1. CDR1 and CDR2 from the germline V gene are SGHNT and YYREEE (reference sequence). This CDR3 region has 15 residues. V was pared by 5 bases and J by 4 bases, with 7 bases of the junction left unmatched. The CDR3 reads CASSDGQGVPDTQYF. The CDR3 DNA reads as TGTGCCAGCAGTGATGGACAGGGGGTCCCAGATACGCAGTATTTT.

A few counts support this clone. The J gene is TRBJ1-4, the V gene TRBV5-1; D unclear. Trimming took off 0 bases at V and 3 bases at J, with 3 bases between the two ends. Germline V gene data show CDR1 as SGHRS and CDR2 as YFSETQ. The CDR3 has 13 residues. The CDR3: CASSLVANEKLFF. CDR3 nucleotide sequence: TGCGCCAGCAGCTTGGTCGCTAATGAAAAACTGTTTTTT. The full variable domain, completed using reference TRBV5-1 and TRBJ1-4, is KAGVTQTPRYLIKTRGQQVTLSCSPISGHRSVSWYQQTPGQGLQFLFEYFSETQRNKGNFPGRFSGRQFSNSRSEMNVSTLELGDSALYLCASSLVANEKLFFGSGTQLSVL.

The V gene is TRBV5-1, the J gene TRBJ2-3; 10 bases line up with TRBD2. The length of the CDR3 is 15 residues. Trimming removed 5 bases from V and 6 bases from J; junction bases left unmatched: 9. Per the germline V gene, CDR1 is SGHRS and CDR2 is YFSETQ. The CDR3 sequence is CASRQLSGGADTQYF. CDR3 bases: TGCGCCAGCAGACAATTAAGCGGGGGGGCTGATACGCAGTATTTT.